The rows below give T cell receptor beta chains drawn from one sample of a study of blood T cell repertoires in COVID-19. The table came from immunoSEQ multiplex PCR; TCRdb's copy has only in-frame clones and leaves some out. This table holds some 150,000 clones, about 86% found once. The sequenced material came from peripheral blood. The receptor set was obtained from a man aged 65 to 79 with acute or convalescent COVID-19. CDR3s include the opening cysteine and the closing phenylalanine or tryptophan.

CASSPNGQPYSNQPQHF	TRBV21-1	TRBJ1-5
CASSAQGGLYNEQFF	TRBV7-2	TRBJ2-1
CASSVDPLTEAFF	TRBV9	TRBJ1-1
CASSEVPGGAKNIQYF	TRBV6-1	TRBJ2-4
CASSERLAGTDTQYF	TRBV2	TRBJ2-3
CAISLIRTGPSSPLHF	TRBV10-3	TRBJ1-6
CSARVASEQYF	TRBV20-1	TRBJ2-7
CASSYSTFGEQYF	TRBV6-6	TRBJ2-7
CASSPIPLAGGTSYNEQFF	TRBV2	TRBJ2-1
CASSFSAGSNQPQHF	TRBV27	TRBJ1-5
CASSISAGQRQETQYF	TRBV19	TRBJ2-5
CASSYGTTYNEQFF	TRBV5-1	TRBJ2-1
CSVEGLADEQFF	TRBV29-1	TRBJ2-1
CASSQDGGHNEQFF	TRBV4-3	TRBJ2-1